These T cell receptor beta chains were read from a single sample in a study of blood T cell repertoires in COVID-19. The data were produced by immunoSEQ multiplex PCR, yet TCRdb's version contains in-frame clones alone and is incomplete. Altogether around 250,000 clones are present, approximately 84% being singletons, with the ten largest covering around 3.6%. The material sequenced was PBMCs or T cells enriched from blood (not recorded which). The source of these receptors is a man aged 50 or older who had recovered from COVID-19. Each CDR3 is given with its conserved first and last residue. Size values are once, few and many counts, or a class for expanded clones, and some rows have none.

17 NA TRBJ1-1 TRBV29-1 CSVEDGTGDGGNTEAFF
15 NA TRBJ2-5 TRBV27 CASSLVPVTKETQYF
17 NA TRBJ2-7 TRBV28 CASSSSFGTSSSYEQYF
15 once TRBJ2-3 TRBV5-4 CASSLRGIDTDTQYF
15 NA TRBJ2-7 TRBV7-9 CASSLRQGTSYEQYF
14 many TRBJ2-3 TRBV7-9 CASSLQGQTDTQYF
14 NA TRBJ2-1 TRBV10-1 CASSEHNYAGEQFF
13 NA TRBJ1-6 TRBV2 CASSGQGSSPLHF
15 once TRBJ2-7 TRBV24-1 CATSDSRGSSYEQYF
15 NA TRBJ2-5 TRBV7-2 CASKWGEGLSETQYF
10 few TRBJ2-7 TRBV28 CASSEGEQYF
17 NA TRBJ2-1 TRBV4-2 CASSQEGRPHSYNEQFF
16 NA TRBJ1-4 TRBV11-2 CASSLLQGQGREKLFF
14 NA TRBJ2-1 TRBV9 CASSVAGGTNEQFF
14 NA TRBJ2-5 TRBV11-2 CATSLRGPRETQYF
15 few TRBJ2-2 TRBV2 CASRALAAKTGELFF
18 NA TRBJ2-2 TRBV18 CASPRASGGRQNTGELFF
14 NA TRBJ1-2 TRBV3-1/TRBV3-2 CASSPLQGNYGYTF
14 NA TRBJ1-6 TRBV29-1 CSVGTGSPNSPLHF
14 NA TRBJ1-1 TRBV6-5 CASTPRHTNTEAFF
16 NA TRBJ1-6 TRBV18 CASSPRQGGLDSPLHF
14 NA TRBJ1-4 TRBV30 CAWSSGYANEKLFF
13 NA TRBJ2-7 TRBV7-9 CASSPPVAYEQYF
13 NA TRBJ2-5 TRBV3-1/TRBV3-2 CASSQAGGETQYF
17 once TRBJ2-2 TRBV6-1 CASSGNFVDRASGELFF
17 NA TRBJ1-2 TRBV10-3 CAIREGQGLKDSSGYTF
16 few TRBJ2-7 TRBV19 CASSTFGSGGYYEQYF
12 NA TRBJ2-5 TRBV6-4 CARQGWEETQYF
12 few TRBJ2-7 TRBV6-5 CASSYRTGGRYF
14 NA TRBJ2-7 TRBV28 CASTERGRSYEQYF
20 NA TRBJ1-6 TRBV5-1 CASSPRRLNRESSYNSPLHF
12 NA TRBJ1-1 TRBV6-2/TRBV6-3 CASSQGTLEAFF